The next 25 T cell receptor beta chains were all read from a single sample in a study of Ad26.COV2.S vaccination and SARS-CoV-2 variants. Noted treatment: roughly 20 received Ad26.COV2.S at low or high dose, single or two shots; a few received placebo; per-sample allocation not given. The study sampled participants on day 63 after the first vaccine or placebo injection. Profiling relied on immunoSEQ multiplex PCR, and the TCRdb table lists in-frame clones only, not all of them. Of 360,000 or so clones listed, approximately 91% are singletons. The material sequenced was peripheral blood, taken in a trial of Ad26.COV2.S vaccine versus placebo. These receptors all come from a person between 18 and 60 years old who received the Ad26.COV2.S COVID-19 vaccine or a placebo.

This sequence joins TRBV19 and TRBJ1-6; possible D gene TRBD1, 5 bases. This CDR3 is built from 15 residues. The germline V gene has CDR1 LNHDA and CDR2 SQIVND (reference sequence). V was shortened by 7 bases and J by 0 bases, with 10 bases between the two germline ends. The CDR3 nucleotides read TGTGCCAGTACTGAGGGGAACTCCTATAATTCACCCCTCCACTTT. This encodes CASTEGNSYNSPLHF.

The rearrangement links TRBV12-3 or TRBV12-4 to TRBJ2-2; the D is unclear. The ends were cut back, 6 bases at V and 6 bases at J, with 8 bases in the middle. This CDR3 contains 12 residues. The CDR3 region is CASRLLSGELFF. The CDR3 DNA follows: TGTGCCAGCAGACTCCTATCCGGGGAGCTGTTTTTT.

The J gene is TRBJ2-1, the V gene TRBV29-1; D gene unclear. The CDR3 loop spans 12 amino acids. CDR1 and CDR2 from the germline V gene are SQVTM and ANQGSEA. Trimming stripped 7 bases from V and 7 bases from J, with 14 bases between. This CDR3 reads CSAGPVRNEQFF. In DNA, the CDR3 is TGCAGCGCTGGGCCGGTGAGGAATGAGCAGTTCTTC.

The genes are TRBV7-2 and TRBJ1-2; weak D call: TRBD1 (5 bases). Trimming cost V 5 bases and J 7 bases, with 23 bases left between them. The CDR3 length is 16 residues. Germline V gene lookup returns CDR1 SGHTA and CDR2 FQGNSA. The CDR3 region has the DNA TGTGCCAGCAGCAGTTGGACCGGGGCCACCGAGGGTGGCTACACCTTC. This gives the protein CASSSWTGATEGGYTF.

V usage is TRBV25-1 and J usage is TRBJ1-2; TRBD1 matches 7 bases. The CDR3 contains 14 residues. The germline V gene has CDR1 MGHDK and CDR2 SYGVNS. V trimming: 1 base; J trimming: 8 bases; junction bases outside the gene matches: 7. As DNA, the CDR3 is TGTGCCAGCAGTGAATCAGAGGGGGCGCGAGGCTACACCTTC. It encodes CASSESEGARGYTF.

The gene calls are TRBV5-1 and TRBJ1-3; 11 bases agree with TRBD1. V shed 4 bases, J shed 10 bases, and the junction held 7 bases outside the gene matches. This CDR3 is built from 14 residues. The V gene's germline CDR1 is SGHRS and CDR2 YFSETQ. In DNA, the CDR3 is TGCGCCAGCAGCGACGGGACAGGGGGTTTGACCATATATTTT. This encodes CASSDGTGGLTIYF.

The J gene is TRBJ2-7, the V gene TRBV5-1; D possibly corresponds to TRBD2 (6 bases). Germline values: CDR1 SGHRS, CDR2 YFSETQ. The CDR3 sequence is 15 residues long. Deletions cut 5 bases from V and 1 base from J, with 16 bases between. CDR3 nucleotides: TGCGCCAGCAGGGACGAGCGGGCACAATCCTACGAGCAGTACTTC. It translates to CASRDERAQSYEQYF.

The chain recombines TRBV2 with TRBJ1-5; TRBD1 aligns across 9 bases. This CDR3 region has 13 residues. The V segment lost 6 bases and the J segment 4 bases; nucleotides outside the gene matches: 1. Germline CDR1 is SNHLY and CDR2 is FYNNEI. CDR3 nucleotide sequence: TGTGCCAGCAGAGGGACAGGGAATCAGCCCCAGCATTTT. The encoded protein is CASRGTGNQPQHF.

V and J are TRBV11-3 and TRBJ1-3; possible D gene TRBD1, 5 bases. V was shortened by 5 bases and J by 1 base, with 9 bases between the two germline ends. CDR1 is SGHNT and CDR2 is YENEEA in the germline V gene. The CDR3 is made up of 14 amino acids. CDR3 sequence: CASSPTVSGNTIYF. In nucleotides, the CDR3 is TGTGCCAGCAGCCCGACAGTTTCTGGAAACACCATATATTTT.

The CDR3 is CASTVSGISTGELFF. The CDR3 DNA sequence: TGTGCCAGCACCGTTAGCGGGATTAGCACCGGGGAGCTGTTTTTT. The J gene is TRBJ2-2, the V gene TRBV7-2, with TRBD2 identical over 8 bases. CDR1 and CDR2 from the germline V gene are SGHTA and FQGNSA. V was clipped by 7 bases and J by 4 bases; unmatched bases: 8. CDR3 size: 15 residues.

This clone was seen once. J is TRBJ2-1 and V is TRBV20-1, with D unresolved. Deletions cut 3 bases from V and 2 bases from J, with 11 bases between. The CDR3 totals 14 residues. The germline V gene has CDR1 DFQATT and CDR2 SNEGSKA (reference sequence). CDR3 loop: CSASSLSTYNEQFF. The CDR3, as DNA: TGCAGTGCTAGTTCTCTCTCCACCTACAATGAGCAGTTCTTC.

This clone showed up just a few times. The V call is TRBV5-1, the J call TRBJ2-2, with 8 bases fitting TRBD1. Germline V lookup: CDR1 SGHRS, CDR2 YFSETQ. Germline trimming cut 4 bases from V and 6 bases from J; bases unmatched to any gene: 5. CDR3 length equals 14 residues. CDR3 loop: CASSGGQGPGELFF. Here the CDR3 DNA reads TGCGCCAGCAGCGGAGGACAGGGCCCCGGGGAGCTGTTTTTT.

This sequence joins TRBV18 and TRBJ2-5, with a possible D match to TRBD1 (5 bases). Per germline, CDR1 KGHSH and CDR2 LQKENI. The CDR3 has 13 amino acids. The ends were cut back, 3 bases at V and 3 bases at J, with 8 bases in the middle. The CDR3 region is CASSPGQEETQYF. The DNA of the CDR3 is TGTGCCAGCTCACCGGGGCAGGAAGAGACCCAGTACTTC.

The J gene is TRBJ2-1, the V gene TRBV30; 10 bases are shared with TRBD2. The germline CDR1 and CDR2 sequences are GTSNPN and SVGIG (reference sequence). The CDR3 spans 14 residues. V gave up 0 bases and J gave up 7 bases; unmatched junction bases: 3. DNA of the CDR3: TGTGCCTGGAGTGTACAACTAGCGGGGAATGAGCAGTTCTTC. The encoded protein is CAWSVQLAGNEQFF.

V and J are TRBV11-2 and TRBJ2-4; D is unclear. Germline values: CDR1 SGHAT, CDR2 FQNNGV. The V and J ends lost 6 bases and 9 bases respectively, with 12 bases between them. This CDR3 has 12 residues. In DNA, the CDR3 is TGTGCCAGCAGGAGCCGATGGGGCATTCAGTACTTC. The encoded protein is CASRSRWGIQYF.

The chain employs TRBV30 and TRBJ2-3; weak D call: TRBD1 (6 bases). V dropped 5 bases and J dropped 6 bases, with 12 bases sitting between them. This CDR3 is built from 12 residues. The germline V gene has CDR1 GTSNPN and CDR2 SVGIG (reference sequence). The CDR3 DNA reads as TGTGCCTGGGCAGGGGAGAGGGATACGCAGTATTTT. Its translation: CAWAGERDTQYF.

The chain carries TRBV7-2 and TRBJ2-1; 8 bases match TRBD1. Germline CDR1 is SGHTA and CDR2 is FQGNSA. Trimming at V came to 2 bases and at J to 4 bases, leaving 7 bases not matched to a gene. This CDR3 has 16 amino acids. CDR3: CASSLKVGTGYNEQFF. DNA for the CDR3: TGTGCCAGCAGCTTAAAGGTGGGGACAGGTTACAATGAGCAGTTCTTC.

The chain carries TRBV10-3 and TRBJ2-7; tentative D call: TRBD2 (5 bases). V was pared by 3 bases and J by 7 bases, with 13 bases between. Germline CDR1 reads ENHRY; CDR2 reads SYGVKD. The CDR3 is made up of 13 amino acids. The CDR3 here is CAISDRGPGEQYF. The CDR3 coding sequence is TGTGCCATCAGTGACCGGGGTCCCGGGGAGCAGTACTTC.

The chain is built from TRBV21-1 and TRBJ2-2; no check of the table's D call, TRBD2, against the DNA was made. TRBV21-1 has pseudogene status. The CDR3 runs 15 residues. In DNA, the CDR3 is TGTGCCAGCAGCAACTACTATGAGTTCCGCGGGGAGCTGTTTTTT. It specifies CASSNYYEFRGELFF.

The chain has TRBV15 and TRBJ2-7; 12 positions match TRBD2. This CDR3 is built from 18 residues. CDR1 is LNHNV, CDR2 YYDKDF, per germline (reference sequence). Trimming at V came to 4 bases and at J to 5 bases, leaving 15 bases not matched to a gene. CDR3 sequence reads: CATSTRRLAGVGWNEQYF. The CDR3 bases are TGTGCCACCAGCACCCGGAGACTAGCGGGGGTCGGGTGGAACGAGCAGTACTTC.

The gene calls are TRBV11-2 and TRBJ1-4; D is unclear. The CDR3 runs 15 residues. The germline V gene encodes CDR1 SGHAT and CDR2 FQNNGV. V gave up 6 bases and J gave up 0 bases, with 11 bases separating them. CDR3 sequence: CASSVGPATNEKLFF. In DNA, the CDR3 is TGTGCCAGCAGTGTGGGCCCCGCAACTAATGAAAAACTGTTTTTT.

V gene TRBV27 combines with J gene TRBJ2-3, with D possibly being TRBD1 or TRBD2 (5 bases each). This CDR3 contains 17 residues. Deletions cut 2 bases from V and 1 base from J, with 16 bases between. The germline CDR1 and CDR2 sequences are MNHEY and SMNVEV (reference sequence). CDR3 DNA: TGTGCCAGCAGTTTAGTAAGCGGAAGGGGCGGCACAGATACGCAGTATTTT. The encoded protein is CASSLVSGRGGTDTQYF.

The rearrangement links TRBV5-4 to TRBJ2-3; D gene uncertain. The germline V gene has CDR1 SGHNT and CDR2 YYREEE (reference sequence). V was cut by 2 bases and J by 6 bases, with 10 bases left in between. The length of the CDR3 is 13 residues. The CDR3, as DNA: TGTGCCAGCAGCTTTCTTGCTGGGGATACGCAGTATTTT. Protein sequence: CASSFLAGDTQYF. The complete variable domain, with remaining parts taken from reference TRBV5-4 and TRBJ2-3, reads ETGVTQSPTHLIKTRGQQVTLRCSSQSGHNTVSWYQQALGQGPQFIFQYYREEENGRGNFPPRFSGLQFPNYSSELNVNALELDDSALYLCASSFLAGDTQYFGPGTRLTVL.

The chain has TRBV28 and TRBJ1-5; D not certain. V was cut by 3 bases and J by 8 bases, with 5 bases left in between. The CDR3 sequence is 11 residues long. Germline CDR1 is MDHEN and CDR2 is SYDVKM. CDR3 amino acids: CASSFRKPQHF. The CDR3 nucleotides are TGTGCCAGCAGTTTCAGAAAGCCCCAGCATTTT.

The CDR3 bases are TGTGCCACCAGTGATTTGAGGGGACCCGACAATGAGCAGTTCTTC. This codes for CATSDLRGPDNEQFF. V and J are TRBV24-1 and TRBJ2-1; D possibly matches TRBD1 or TRBD2 (5 bases each). V shed 0 bases and J shed 5 bases, with 10 bases lying between them. The CDR3 has 15 residues. Germline V gene data show CDR1 as KGHDR and CDR2 as SFDVKD.